This section outlines one T cell receptor beta chain sequence together with its context. These data originate in a study of blood T cell repertoires in COVID-19. About the study: Sources were T cells, B-cell-depleted T cells, or PBMCs; the material itself was cDNA or gDNA.

The V and J ends lost 4 bases and 0 bases respectively, with 13 bases between them. Germline CDR1 SGHDT, CDR2 YYEEEE. CDR3 length: 16 amino acids. Per the original methods: Amplification from reference gene primers served as the basis for estimated nucleated cell counts. Repertoires were generated with immunoSEQ multiplex PCR, while TCRdb's copy carries only in-frame clones and drops some. The DNA was the basis for D and trimming; V, J and clone size are from that table. The sample contains 93,000 or so clones, around nine tenths of which appear only once. The chain employs TRBV5-6 and TRBJ2-2; a possible D gene is TRBD1 (5 bases). What was sequenced was peripheral blood. This TCR was sampled from a man over 45 in a cohort sampled during active COVID-19. The CDR3 nucleotides are TGTGCCAGCAGCGTAATCATGACAGCGAACACCGGGGAGCTGTTTTTT. Translation: CASSVIMTANTGELFF.